The clone carrying this T cell receptor beta chain was observed many times. Researchers prepared the TCRbeta library using unique molecular identifiers, the study reports. TCRdb reprocessed the PCR reads with MiXCR, giving one entry per CDR3 protein. The repertoire holds hundreds of thousands of distinct CDR3 sequences, 16% seen once, with over 0.95% in the top ten. Trimming removed 0 bases from V and 6 bases from J, with 17 bases in between. CDR3 length: 15 amino acids. In germline, CDR1 is DFQATT, CDR2 SNEGSKA (reference sequence). This specimen comes from a study of T-cell reconstitution after alpha-beta-depleted transplantation in children.

The sequence was collected from a human donor who donated a stem cell graft to a child with acute myeloid leukemia. Here the sequenced sample was PBMCs from the stem cell graft donor, taken from the stem cell graft. This rearrangement joins TRBV20-1 to TRBJ1-2; D is undetermined. CDR3 residues: CSARDGGGIDDGYTF. As DNA, the CDR3 is TGCAGTGCTAGAGATGGTGGAGGCATTGACGATGGCTACACCTTC.